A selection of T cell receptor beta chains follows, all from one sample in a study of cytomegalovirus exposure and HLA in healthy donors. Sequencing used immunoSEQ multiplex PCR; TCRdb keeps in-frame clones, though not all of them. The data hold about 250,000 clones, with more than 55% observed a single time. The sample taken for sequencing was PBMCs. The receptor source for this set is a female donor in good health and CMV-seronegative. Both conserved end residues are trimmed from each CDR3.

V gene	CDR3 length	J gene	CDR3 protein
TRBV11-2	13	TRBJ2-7	ASSPRLAGAYEQY
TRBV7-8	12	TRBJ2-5	ASSGTSGSETQY
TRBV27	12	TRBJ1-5	ASSSERGNQPQH
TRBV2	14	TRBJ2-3	ASSWEEREGSDTQY
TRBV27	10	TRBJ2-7	AAGTSVYEQY
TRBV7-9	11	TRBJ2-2	ASSTGNTGELF
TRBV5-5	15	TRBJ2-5	ASSAMGYRALQETQY
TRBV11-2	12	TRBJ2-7	ASSLTTVTYEQY
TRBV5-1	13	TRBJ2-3	ASSLVTSPSDTQY
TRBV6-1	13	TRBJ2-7	ASSAWTGPQYEQY
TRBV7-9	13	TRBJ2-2	ASSPYRINTGELF
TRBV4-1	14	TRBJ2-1	ASSQEGWEALNEQF
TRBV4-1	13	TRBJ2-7	ASSQEPGNSYEQY
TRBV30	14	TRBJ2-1	AWSEAGGSPYNEQF
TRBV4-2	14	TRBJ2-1	ASSQGTPTSRALQF
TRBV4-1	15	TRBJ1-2	ASSQERQTVWGGGYT
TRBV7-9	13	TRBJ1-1	SSSFAAGGDTEAF
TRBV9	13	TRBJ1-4	ASSLPGGTNEKLF
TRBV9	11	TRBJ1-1	ASTTVGGTEAF
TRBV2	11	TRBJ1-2	ASSRDSQGYYT
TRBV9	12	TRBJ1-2	ASSTTGGVYGYT
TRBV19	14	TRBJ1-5	ASSIEGLGRNQPQH
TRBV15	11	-	ATSRQVEGEQY